One and the same sample provided the 32 T cell receptor beta chains below, sequenced in a study of T cells in Graves' hyperthyroidism and ophthalmopathy. The CDR3 regions of TCR beta were amplified from RNA transcripts. HTBI primers were used for first-round RT-PCR of the TCR CDR3. TCRdb independently ran MiXCR on the multiplex PCR reads; one entry per CDR3 protein. Of approximately 590,000 distinct CDR3 sequences listed, just over 45% are singletons. Input material: peripheral blood or thyroid tissue (not recorded which). The receptors stem from a woman between 18 and 29 years old with Graves' hyperthyroidism.

Ten or more counts support this clonotype. This chain uses TRBV10-3 with TRBJ1-2, with D perhaps matching TRBD1 (6 bases). The CDR3 runs to 14 residues. The germline V gene encodes CDR1 ENHRY and CDR2 SYGVKD. Between the trimmed V and J ends, which lost 8 bases and 7 bases, there was a span of 20 bases. The CDR3 nucleotides are TGTGCCATCGGATCGGACAGAGGCGTCTCTGGCTACACCTTC. Protein product: CAIGSDRGVSGYTF.

In its sample, this clonotype was seen a few times. The V call is TRBV6-1, the J call TRBJ1-2; 10 nucleotides align to TRBD1. This CDR3 has 14 amino acids. Trimming removed 3 bases from V and 6 bases from J; junction bases left unmatched: 4. CDR1 is MNHNS and CDR2 is SASEGT in the germline V gene. The DNA of the CDR3 is TGTGCCAGCAGTGAGGGGACAGGGGTAAATGGCTACACCTTC. It codes for CASSEGTGVNGYTF.

This chain joins TRBV25-1 and TRBJ2-3; D is ambiguous. Germline loops: CDR1 MGHDK, CDR2 SYGVNS. The V end was cut by 9 bases, the J end by 5 bases, with 12 bases between. The CDR3 spans 12 residues. CDR3 sequence reads: CASYLGKDTQYF. CDR3 coding DNA: TGTGCCAGTTACCTAGGGAAAGATACGCAGTATTTT.

The chain employs TRBV12-3 or TRBV12-4 and TRBJ1-4; 8 bases fit TRBD1. This CDR3 region has 16 residues. With 2 bases clipped from V and 0 bases from J, the junction kept 2 bases outside the gene matches. CDR3 loop: CASSLRQGTTNEKLFF. The CDR3 coding sequence is TGTGCCAGCAGTTTACGACAGGGGACAACTAATGAAAAACTGTTTTTT.

Ten or more counts support this clonotype. Written as DNA, the CDR3 is TGTGCCACTCGACAGGGGAGGGATCAGCCCCAGCATTTT. Protein product: CATRQGRDQPQHF. V gene TRBV19 combines with J gene TRBJ1-5; 8 positions match TRBD1. Trimming at V came to 10 bases and at J to 5 bases, leaving 7 bases not matched to a gene. This CDR3 has 13 residues. Germline V lookup: CDR1 LNHDA, CDR2 SQIVND (reference sequence).

The V call is TRBV5-1, the J call TRBJ1-2, with D possibly being TRBD1 (5 bases). The CDR3 loop spans 15 amino acids. V was pared by 0 bases and J by 4 bases, with 13 bases between. The germline V gene encodes CDR1 SGHRS and CDR2 YFSETQ. The CDR3 spells CASSLGTNGGYGYTF. The CDR3 DNA sequence: TGCGCCAGCAGCTTGGGGACCAACGGGGGCTATGGCTACACCTTC.

This clonotype was seen a few times. The V and J genes are TRBV7-9 and TRBJ1-1; D uncertain. CDR3 length: 14 residues. Germline CDR1 reads SEHNR; CDR2 reads FQNEAQ (reference sequence). The V and J ends lost 1 base and 1 base respectively, with 7 bases between them. Written as DNA, the CDR3 is TGTGCCAGCAGCTTAGTGGTCAAGAACACTGAAGCTTTCTTT. Encoded protein: CASSLVVKNTEAFF. The variable domain in full, with the rest retrieved from reference TRBV7-9 and TRBJ1-1, is DTGVSQNPRHKITKRGQNVTFRCDPISEHNRLYWYRQTLGQGPEFLTYFQNEAQLEKSRLLSDRFSAERPKGSFSTLEIQRTEQGDSAMYLCASSLVVKNTEAFFGQGTRLTVV.

The genes are TRBV15 and TRBJ1-6, with TRBD1 matching over 7 bases. Germline V CDR1 and CDR2: LNHNV, YYDKDF (reference sequence). J gave up 15 bases and V 7 bases, and 18 bases lay outside the gene matches. The CDR3 runs 15 residues. The CDR3 nucleotides read TGTGCCACCAACACCGGGACAGCCGACCTTGGGGGCCTCCACTTT. This translates into CATNTGTADLGGLHF.

The chain couples TRBV15 to TRBJ1-1; D is undetermined. Trimming removed 0 bases from V and 6 bases from J, with 17 bases in between. CDR3 length: 16 residues. The germline CDR1 and CDR2 sequences are LNHNV and YYDKDF (reference sequence). The CDR3: CATSRDLGSPQSEAFF. The CDR3 DNA follows: TGTGCCACCAGCAGAGATTTGGGGAGCCCGCAATCTGAAGCTTTCTTT. The whole variable domain, filled in from reference TRBV15 and TRBJ1-1, reads DAMVIQNPRYQVTQFGKPVTLSCSQTLNHNVMYWYQQKSSQAPKLLFHYYDKDFNNEADTPDNFQSRRPNTSFCFLDIRSPGLGDTAMYLCATSRDLGSPQSEAFFGQGTRLTVV.

The J gene is TRBJ1-4, the V gene TRBV15, with D perhaps matching TRBD1 (5 bases). This CDR3 is built from 17 residues. V lost 6 bases and J 0 bases, leaving 17 bases between the germline ends. CDR1 is LNHNV, CDR2 YYDKDF, per germline (reference sequence). CDR3 region: CATRAGVRSATNEKLFF. DNA of the CDR3: TGTGCCACCAGAGCGGGGGTCAGGAGCGCAACTAATGAAAAACTGTTTTTT.

Many counts were recorded for this clonotype. J is TRBJ2-5 and V is TRBV20-1; possible D gene TRBD2, 6 bases. The CDR3 loop spans 14 amino acids. Between the trimmed V and J ends, which lost 4 bases and 1 base, there was a span of 13 bases. In germline, CDR1 is DFQATT, CDR2 SNEGSKA (reference sequence). DNA for the CDR3: TGCAGTGCTAAGCGGGCGGGCCTCCAAGAGACCCAGTACTTC. Amino acids: CSAKRAGLQETQYF.

In its sample, this clonotype was seen a few times. This chain connects TRBV7-9 to TRBJ1-4; D is undetermined. The CDR3 covers 15 residues. V lost 5 bases to trimming and J lost 6 bases, with 16 bases between them. Germline assignment: CDR1 SEHNR and CDR2 FQNEAQ (reference sequence). CDR3 nucleotide sequence: TGTGCCAGCAGCCTTACAGCGGAGGCAGATGAAAAACTGTTTTTT. It translates to CASSLTAEADEKLFF.

In regard to this clonotype: Being one base from a much bigger clone, this may be a read error. Because it lacks the conserved phenylalanine or tryptophan at the end, this CDR3 is likely a read error. This chain uses TRBV29-1 with TRBJ1-1; 7 bases match TRBD1. The ends lost 8 bases at V and 4 bases at J; junction bases unmatched: 7. Germline V gene lookup returns CDR1 SQVTM and CDR2 ANQGSEA. The CDR3 spans 12 residues. DNA of the CDR3: TGCAGCAGTCACAGGGGAGCCACTGAAGCTTTCGTT. It translates to CSSHRGATEAFV.

This sequence joins TRBV15 and TRBJ2-3; tentative D call: TRBD2 (5 bases). Germline lookup yields CDR1 LNHNV and CDR2 YYDKDF (reference sequence). This CDR3 comprises 15 residues. V was shortened by 3 bases and J by 3 bases, with 13 bases between the two germline ends. CDR3 residues: CATSRDFPATDTQYF. The CDR3 DNA sequence: TGTGCCACCAGCAGGGACTTCCCCGCGACAGATACGCAGTATTTT.

The V gene is TRBV20-1, the J gene TRBJ1-6; no definite D call. The CDR3 has 13 amino acids. Germline-derived CDR1 and CDR2 are DFQATT and SNEGSKA (reference sequence). The V and J ends lost 6 bases and 8 bases respectively, with 14 bases between them. Here the CDR3 DNA reads TGCAGTGCACCTTCCGAGGTGGATTCACCCCTCCACTTT. It translates to CSAPSEVDSPLHF.

CDR3 bases: TGTGCCAGCAGCGGGAAGCAGCCCCAGCATTTT. It codes for CASSGKQPQHF. The gene calls are TRBV13 and TRBJ1-5, with unresolved D. This CDR3 region has 11 residues. The germline V gene has CDR1 PRHDT and CDR2 FYEKMQ (reference sequence). The V end lost 5 bases, the J end lost 7 bases, and 6 bases lay between the germline ends.

This clonotype came up once. The rearrangement joins TRBV29-1 to TRBJ1-2, with TRBD1 as a possible D gene (5 bases). Germline V gene sequence: CDR1 SQVTM, CDR2 ANQGSEA. The V end was cut by 3 bases, the J end by 2 bases, with 13 bases between. The length of the CDR3 is 14 residues. This CDR3 is CSVDPGRQNYGYTF. The CDR3 DNA follows: TGCAGCGTTGATCCGGGACGGCAAAACTATGGCTACACCTTC.

This clonotype was recorded once. A much larger clone differs from this one at a single base, so this may be a read error. The chain uses TRBV7-9 and TRBJ1-6; TRBD1 aligns across 7 bases. After removal of 5 bases from V and 7 bases from J, the junction contained 8 bases not matched to a gene. CDR1 is SEHNR, CDR2 FQNEAQ, per germline (reference sequence). CDR3 length: 15 amino acids. CDR3 nucleotide sequence: TGTGCCAGCAGCCTCGGTACAGGGGCCAATTCACCCCTCCACTTT. The encoded protein is CASSLGTGANSPLHF. The variable domain in full, with the rest retrieved from reference TRBV7-9 and TRBJ1-6, is DTGVSQNPRHKITKRGQNVTFRCDPISEHNRLYWYRQTLGQGPEFLTYFQNEAQLEKSRLLSDRFSAERPKGSFSTLEIQRTEQGDSAMYLCASSLGTGANSPLHFGNGTRLTVT.

This clonotype was observed a handful of times. V gene TRBV7-2 combines with J gene TRBJ1-1; no clear D. This CDR3 is 14 amino acids long. Germline CDR1 and CDR2: SGHTA and FQGNSA. Trimming took 6 bases from V and 2 from J, leaving 13 bases between them. CDR3 nucleotide sequence: TGTGCCAGCAGTCCCAAGTCGCCTAACACTGAAGCTTTCTTT. Translated: CASSPKSPNTEAFF. Full variable domain (missing parts from reference TRBV7-2 and TRBJ1-1): GAGVSQSPSNKVTEKGKDVELRCDPISGHTALYWYRQSLGQGLEFLIYFQGNSAPDKSGLPSDRFSAERTGGSVSTLTIQRTQQEDSAVYLCASSPKSPNTEAFFGQGTRLTVV.

The chain links TRBV25-1 to TRBJ1-2; tentative D call: TRBD1 (5 bases). This CDR3 has 11 residues. The germline V and J ends were trimmed by 8 bases and 5 bases, with 9 bases remaining between them. CDR1 is MGHDK, CDR2 SYGVNS, per germline. The CDR3 DNA reads TGTGCCAGCCACCCAGGGTATGGCTACACCTTC. Translated, it gives CASHPGYGYTF.

This clonotype was counted many times. The V call is TRBV7-9, the J call TRBJ2-7; 7 positions agree with TRBD1. The length of the CDR3 is 13 residues. The germline V gene has CDR1 SEHNR and CDR2 FQNEAQ (reference sequence). V dropped 5 bases and J dropped 1; count of bases not matched to a gene: 2. The CDR3 sequence: CASSQGESYEQYF. CDR3 DNA sequence: TGTGCCAGCAGCCAGGGGGAATCCTACGAGCAGTACTTC.

This clonotype came up many times. The chain couples TRBV29-1 to TRBJ1-5; a weak D match, TRBD1 (5 bases). The CDR3 sequence is 13 residues long. Germline CDR1 and CDR2: SQVTM and ANQGSEA. Trimming shortened V by 6 bases and J by 2 bases, and 11 bases separated the two germline ends. The DNA for the CDR3 is TGCAGCGTAGGGGCAGGGTGCAATCAGCCCCAGCATTTT. It specifies CSVGAGCNQPQHF.

The J gene is TRBJ1-5, the V gene TRBV15, with D possibly TRBD1 on 6 matching bases. Looked up from germline, CDR1 is LNHNV and CDR2 is YYDKDF (reference sequence). V was pared by 4 bases and J by 8 bases, with 15 bases between. CDR3 length: 14 amino acids. The CDR3: CATSKSRAGEPQHF. DNA of the CDR3: TGTGCCACCAGCAAGTCTCGTGCAGGGGAGCCCCAGCATTTT.

V is TRBV9 and J is TRBJ1-1; TRBD1 might be the D (5 bases). The CDR3 is 16 residues long. V was pared by 3 bases and J by 2 bases, with 17 bases between. Germline loops: CDR1 SGDLS, CDR2 YYNGEE. The CDR3 bases are TGTGCCAGCAGCGCCCTCGGGGGAACCATAAACACTGAAGCTTTCTTT. Translating gives CASSALGGTINTEAFF.

Of note for this clonotype: A much larger clonotype is one base distant, so this may be a read error. The genes are TRBV7-9 and TRBJ1-5, with 7 bases that match TRBD1. V shed 3 bases and J 6 bases; nucleotides not matched to a gene: 2. CDR1 is SEHNR, CDR2 FQNEAQ, per germline (reference sequence). The CDR3 runs 13 residues. CDR3 loop: CASSFEGAQPQHF. In DNA form, the CDR3 reads TGTGCCAGCAGCTTCGAGGGGGCTCAGCCCCAGCATTTT.

There are a few counts of this clonotype. The rearrangement uses TRBV29-1 and TRBJ1-2, with D hard to call. Germline lookup yields CDR1 SQVTM and CDR2 ANQGSEA. The CDR3 runs 13 residues. V lost 3 bases, J lost 0 bases, and 8 bases lay in between. In DNA form, the CDR3 reads TGCAGCGTTGACGAGGGTTCTAACTATGGCTACACCTTC. Its translation is CSVDEGSNYGYTF.

This clonotype was counted a few times. V gene TRBV19 combines with J gene TRBJ2-5, with 9 bases fitting TRBD1. There are 15 residues in the CDR3. Per germline, CDR1 LNHDA and CDR2 SQIVND (reference sequence). Unmatched junction bases numbered 4, after V lost 2 bases and J lost 3 bases. CDR3 in DNA: TGTGCCAGTAGTATACTGGGACAGGGTAAAGAGACCCAGTACTTC. Translated, it gives CASSILGQGKETQYF.

Comments on this clonotype: Just one base apart from a much larger clone, this may be a read error. J is TRBJ1-5 and V is TRBV2; D not certain. The CDR3 runs to 14 residues. Trimming removed 5 bases from V and 5 bases from J, with 13 bases in between. Germline CDR1 reads SNHLY; CDR2 reads FYNNEI. The DNA for the CDR3 is TGTGCCAGCAGTATCCAAATGACGGATCAGCCCCAGCATTTT. Translation: CASSIQMTDQPQHF. Full variable domain (rest looked up from reference TRBV2 and TRBJ1-5): EPEVTQTPSHQVTQMGQEVILRCVPISNHLYFYWYRQILGQKVEFLVSFYNNEISEKSEIFDDQFSVERPDGSNFTLKIRSTKLEDSAMYFCASSIQMTDQPQHFGDGTRLSIL.

The V gene is TRBV2, the J gene TRBJ1-2; 10 bases map to TRBD1. This CDR3 contains 12 residues. CDR1 and CDR2 (germline): SNHLY, FYNNEI. V gave up 4 bases and J gave up 14 bases; unmatched junction bases: 7. The CDR3 is CASSAGTGVKTF. The CDR3 bases are TGTGCCAGCAGTGCCGGGACAGGGGTTAAGACCTTC.

The chain employs TRBV20-1 and TRBJ2-7; unclear D gene. The CDR3 consists of 9 residues. The V end was cut by 6 bases, the J end by 6 bases, with 6 bases between. Germline-derived CDR1 and CDR2 are DFQATT and SNEGSKA (reference sequence). CDR3 residues: CSAQAEQYF. DNA for the CDR3: TGCAGTGCCCAAGCCGAGCAGTACTTC.

The chain joins TRBV20-1 to TRBJ2-7; TRBD2 aligns across 7 bases. CDR1 and CDR2 (germline): DFQATT, SNEGSKA (reference sequence). Trimming took 6 bases from V and 2 from J; bases not matched to a gene: 7. The CDR3 runs 13 residues. CDR3 DNA sequence: TGCAGTGCCCCCCGGGGGGTCCCCTACGAGCAGTACTTC. Its translation: CSAPRGVPYEQYF.

V is TRBV7-2 and J is TRBJ1-1, with TRBD1 matching over 9 bases. The V gene end was trimmed by 11 bases and the J gene end by 7 bases; junction bases not matched to a gene: 8. The CDR3 runs 12 residues. Per germline, CDR1 SGHTA and CDR2 FQGNSA. The CDR3, as DNA: TGTGCCTGGAGTAAGGGACAGGGTGAAGCTTTCTTT. It translates to CAWSKGQGEAFF.